This T cell receptor (beta chain) was recorded in a study of blood T cell repertoires in COVID-19. For the study at large: COVID-19 samples collected from the United States, Italy and Spain covered acute and convalescent phases. T cells, B-cell-depleted T cells, or PBMCs provided the cDNA or gDNA that served as material.

Data came from immunoSEQ multiplex PCR; TCRdb stores just in-frame clones and leaves some out. The sample contains 150,000 or so clones, around 87% of which appear only once. CDR3 length: 13 residues. The V and J ends lost 3 bases and 7 bases respectively, with 12 bases between them. The germline gives CDR1 SGHTA, CDR2 FQGNSA. Patients of the Seattle cohort, enrolled during active infection, were followed longitudinally. This chain connects TRBV7-2 to TRBJ1-2, with D possibly being TRBD1 (6 bases). This receptor was obtained from a man in his sixties with COVID-19, enrolled during active disease. The sample consisted of peripheral blood. DNA for the CDR3: TGTGCCAGCAGCTTCCTGGGGGCGCGTGGCTACACCTTC. It yields the protein CASSFLGARGYTF.